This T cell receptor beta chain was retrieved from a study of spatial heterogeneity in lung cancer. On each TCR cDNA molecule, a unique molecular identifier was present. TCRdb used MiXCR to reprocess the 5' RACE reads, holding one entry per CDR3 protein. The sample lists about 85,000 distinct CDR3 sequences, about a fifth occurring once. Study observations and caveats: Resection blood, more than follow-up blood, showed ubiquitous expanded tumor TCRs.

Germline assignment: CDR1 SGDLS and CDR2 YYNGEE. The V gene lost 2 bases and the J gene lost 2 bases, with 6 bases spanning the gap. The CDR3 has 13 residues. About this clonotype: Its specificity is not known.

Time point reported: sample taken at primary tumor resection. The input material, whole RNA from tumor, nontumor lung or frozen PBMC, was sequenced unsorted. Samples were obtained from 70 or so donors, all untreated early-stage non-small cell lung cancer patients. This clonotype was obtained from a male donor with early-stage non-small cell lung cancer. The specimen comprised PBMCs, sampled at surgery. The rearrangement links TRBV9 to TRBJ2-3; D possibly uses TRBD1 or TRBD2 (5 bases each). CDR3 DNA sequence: TGTGCCAGCAGCGTGGGGACCACAGATACGCAGTATTTT. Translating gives CASSVGTTDTQYF.